This TCR beta chain was obtained from a study of OX40 agonist ivuxolimab in advanced cancers. Whole-study context: Prior anti-PD-1, anti-PD-L1 or anti-CTLA-4 therapy did not bar entry, and more than 35% had some. Study findings and constraints: Partly responding patients at 0.1-3.0 mg/kg showed some of the smallest clonal expansion.

The CDR3 has 14 amino acids. J gave up 13 bases and V 4 bases, and 15 bases lay outside the gene matches. CDR1 is SGHAT and CDR2 is FQNNGV in the germline V gene. Comment on this clone: Its antigen is not known.

Patients were ruled out by autoimmune disease history or systemic immunosuppression. TCRdb keeps only in-frame clones here, not all; method: immunoSEQ multiplex PCR. The data show 60,000 to 80,000 clones, about 91% seen once. The J gene is TRBJ1-2, the V gene TRBV11-2, with TRBD1 matching 7 bases. The sample consisted of CD4+ or CD8+ T cells sorted from blood, taken in a trial of the OX40 agonist ivuxolimab. This receptor was taken from an adult with an advanced solid tumor such as melanoma, head and neck, liver or kidney cancer. The CDR3 spells CASSSNLGQPSFTF. In nucleotides, the CDR3 is TGTGCCAGCAGCTCCAACCTGGGACAGCCTAGCTTCACCTTC.